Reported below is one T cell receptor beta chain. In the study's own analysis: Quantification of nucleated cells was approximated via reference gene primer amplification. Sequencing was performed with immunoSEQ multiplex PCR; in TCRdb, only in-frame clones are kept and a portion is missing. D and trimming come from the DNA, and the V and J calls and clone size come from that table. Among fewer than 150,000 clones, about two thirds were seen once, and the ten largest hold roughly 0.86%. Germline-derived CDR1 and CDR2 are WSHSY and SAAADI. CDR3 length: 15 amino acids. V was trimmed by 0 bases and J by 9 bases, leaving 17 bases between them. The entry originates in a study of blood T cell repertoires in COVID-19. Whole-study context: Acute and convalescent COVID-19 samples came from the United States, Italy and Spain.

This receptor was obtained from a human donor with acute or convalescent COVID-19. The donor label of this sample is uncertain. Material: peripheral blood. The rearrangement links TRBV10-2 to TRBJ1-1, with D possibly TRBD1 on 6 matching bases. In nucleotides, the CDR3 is TGCGCCAGCAGTGAGTCATCTATTATTAGGGGGAAAGCTTTCTTT. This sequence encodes CASSESSIIRGKAFF.